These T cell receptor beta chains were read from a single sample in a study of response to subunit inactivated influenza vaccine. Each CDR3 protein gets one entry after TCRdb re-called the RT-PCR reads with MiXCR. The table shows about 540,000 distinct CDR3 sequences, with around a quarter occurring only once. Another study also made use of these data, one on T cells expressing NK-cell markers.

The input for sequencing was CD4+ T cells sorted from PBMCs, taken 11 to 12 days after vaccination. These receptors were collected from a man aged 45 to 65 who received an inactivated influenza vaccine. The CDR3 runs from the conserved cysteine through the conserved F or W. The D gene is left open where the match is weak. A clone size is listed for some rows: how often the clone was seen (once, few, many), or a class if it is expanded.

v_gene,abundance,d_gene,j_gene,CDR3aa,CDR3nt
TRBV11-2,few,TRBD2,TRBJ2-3,CASSLGALAGVPSTDTQYF,TGTGCCAGCAGCTTAGGTGCGCTAGCGGGAGTTCCTAGCACAGATACGCAGTATTTT
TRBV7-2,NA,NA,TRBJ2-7,CASSAADEQYF,TGTGCCAGCAGCGCCGCGGACGAGCAGTACTTC
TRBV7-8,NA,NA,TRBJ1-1,CASSLVGLLDTEAFF,TGTGCCAGCAGCTTAGTTGGTCTCTTGGACACTGAAGCTTTCTTT
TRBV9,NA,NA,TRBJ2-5,CASSPIGGQPGETQYF,TGTGCCAGCAGCCCCATAGGGGGGCAGCCGGGAGAGACCCAGTACTTC
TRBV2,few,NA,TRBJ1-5,CASSDSGRGNQPQHF,TGTGCCAGCAGTGACTCAGGACGGGGTAATCAGCCCCAGCATTTT
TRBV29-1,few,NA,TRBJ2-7,CSVGYGDQRRSYEQYF,TGCAGCGTTGGGTACGGGGACCAGCGAAGGTCCTACGAGCAGTACTTC
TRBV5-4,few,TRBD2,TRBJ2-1,CASSFITGGPNNEQFF,TGTGCCAGCAGCTTTATTACGGGGGGGCCTAACAATGAGCAGTTCTTC
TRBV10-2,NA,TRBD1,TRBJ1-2,CASSESTGVNYGYTF,TGCGCCAGCAGTGAGTCGACAGGGGTTAACTATGGCTACACCTTC
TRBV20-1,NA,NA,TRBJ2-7,CSASTGSYVQYF,TGCAGTGCTTCGACGGGAAGCTACGTGCAGTACTTC
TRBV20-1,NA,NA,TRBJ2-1,CSASPGRILGNEQFF,TGCAGTGCTAGCCCGGGACGGATTCTCGGGAATGAGCAGTTCTTC
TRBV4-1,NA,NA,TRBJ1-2,CASSQDNPRNSPHTF,TGCGCCAGCAGCCAAGATAATCCCCGTAACAGTCCTCACACCTTC
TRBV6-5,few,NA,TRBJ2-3,CASSSPRATRSPDTQYF,TGTGCCAGCAGTTCTCCGCGAGCCACGCGGAGCCCAGATACGCAGTATTTT
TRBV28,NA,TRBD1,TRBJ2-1,CASRWGQGTYNEQFF,TGTGCCAGCAGGTGGGGACAGGGAACCTACAATGAGCAGTTCTTC
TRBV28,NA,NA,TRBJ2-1,CASLARAYNEQFF,TGTGCCAGCTTAGCTAGGGCCTACAATGAGCAGTTCTTC
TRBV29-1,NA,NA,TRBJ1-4,CSVAWGTNEKLFF,TGCAGCGTTGCATGGGGAACTAATGAAAAACTGTTTTTT
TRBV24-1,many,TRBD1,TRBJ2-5,CATSETGTANQETQYF,TGTGCCACCAGTGAAACCGGGACAGCGAATCAAGAGACCCAGTACTTC
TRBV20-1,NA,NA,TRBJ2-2,CSARGGINTGELFF,TGCAGTGCTAGGGGCGGGATTAACACCGGGGAGCTGTTTTTT
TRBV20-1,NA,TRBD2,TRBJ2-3,CSAHPALAGGRTDTQYF,TGCAGTGCTCACCCCGCTCTAGCGGGAGGACGCACAGATACGCAGTATTTT
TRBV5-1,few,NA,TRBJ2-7,CATAKGHRDEQYF,TGCGCCACTGCCAAAGGGCATAGAGACGAGCAGTACTTC
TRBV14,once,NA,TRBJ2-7,CASSQELGRSEQYF,TGTGCCAGCAGCCAAGAACTGGGAAGATCCGAGCAGTACTTC